This is a list of T cell receptor beta chains from one sample in a study of immune evolution from preneoplasia to lung adenocarcinoma. Repertoires were generated with immunoSEQ multiplex PCR, while TCRdb's copy carries only in-frame clones and drops some. The sample contains about 6,300 clones, around 77% of which appear only once. Sequencing used FFPE minimally invasive lung adenocarcinoma tissue. These receptor sequences come from a person aged 70 to 80 with lung adenocarcinoma. CDR3s include the opening cysteine and the closing phenylalanine or tryptophan. Each record gives: D gene, J gene, clone size, V gene, CDR3 protein, CDR3 DNA. The D gene is left open where the match is weak. A row's size may be missing; if present it is once, few, many or a size class.

d_call: -
j_call: TRBJ2-7
clone_size: -
v_call: TRBV27
cdr3_aa: CASSPAGGQAYYEQYF
cdr3_nt: TGTGCCAGCAGTCCAGCGGGGGGACAGGCCTACTACGAGCAGTACTTC

d_call: -
j_call: TRBJ2-7
clone_size: medium-sized
v_call: TRBV19
cdr3_aa: CASSIGTHYEQYF
cdr3_nt: TGTGCCAGTAGTATTGGGACGCACTACGAGCAGTACTTC

d_call: -
j_call: TRBJ2-1
clone_size: few
v_call: TRBV29-1
cdr3_aa: CSVSPGGSSYNEQFF
cdr3_nt: TGCAGCGTTAGCCCGGGGGGCAGCTCCTACAATGAGCAGTTCTTC

d_call: -
j_call: TRBJ2-1
clone_size: once
v_call: TRBV6-5
cdr3_aa: CASSYSVGSNPFF
cdr3_nt: TGTGCCAGCAGTTACTCGGTCGGCAGCAATCCGTTCTTC

d_call: TRBD1
j_call: TRBJ2-5
clone_size: -
v_call: TRBV7-9
cdr3_aa: CASSLVVGGAETQYF
cdr3_nt: TGTGCCAGCAGCTTAGTTGTAGGGGGCGCCGAGACCCAGTACTTC

d_call: TRBD1
j_call: TRBJ1-1
clone_size: few
v_call: TRBV7-2
cdr3_aa: CASSLGQSEAFF
cdr3_nt: TGTGCCAGCAGCTTGGGACAGAGTGAAGCTTTCTTT

d_call: -
j_call: TRBJ1-5
clone_size: -
v_call: TRBV9
cdr3_aa: CASSVGDIVQPQHF
cdr3_nt: TGTGCCAGCAGCGTCGGGGATATAGTTCAGCCCCAGCATTTT

d_call: -
j_call: TRBJ2-3
clone_size: -
v_call: TRBV9
cdr3_aa: CASSVNTDTQYF
cdr3_nt: TGTGCCAGCAGCGTGAATACAGATACGCAGTATTTT

d_call: TRBD2
j_call: TRBJ2-2
clone_size: -
v_call: TRBV19
cdr3_aa: CASSVGGAGTGELFF
cdr3_nt: TGTGCCAGTAGTGTCGGGGGGGCGGGCACCGGGGAGCTGTTTTTT

d_call: -
j_call: TRBJ2-5
clone_size: -
v_call: TRBV18
cdr3_aa: CASSPPDYIQATQETQYF
cdr3_nt: TGTGCCAGCTCACCACCCGATTACATACAGGCTACCCAAGAGACCCAGTACTTC

d_call: TRBD1
j_call: TRBJ2-5
clone_size: -
v_call: TRBV25-1
cdr3_aa: CASDPGQGFLKTQYF
cdr3_nt: TGTGCCAGCGACCCGGGACAGGGCTTTTTGAAGACCCAGTACTTC

d_call: TRBD2
j_call: TRBJ2-7
clone_size: -
v_call: TRBV7-2
cdr3_aa: CASSLARSSGFVRYEQYF
cdr3_nt: TGTGCCAGCAGCTTAGCGCGATCTAGCGGGTTCGTAAGGTACGAGCAGTACTTC

d_call: -
j_call: TRBJ2-1
clone_size: -
v_call: TRBV7-6
cdr3_aa: CASSPGAHEQFF
cdr3_nt: TGTGCCAGCAGCCCCGGGGCGCATGAGCAGTTCTTC

d_call: -
j_call: TRBJ2-5
clone_size: -
v_call: TRBV7-9
cdr3_aa: CASSLEGGETQYF
cdr3_nt: TGTGCCAGCAGCTTAGAAGGAGGGGAGACCCAGTACTTC

d_call: TRBD1
j_call: TRBJ2-5
clone_size: -
v_call: TRBV6-5
cdr3_aa: CASSYQDRVQETQYF
cdr3_nt: TGTGCCAGCAGTTACCAGGACAGGGTGCAAGAGACCCAGTACTTC

d_call: -
j_call: TRBJ2-7
clone_size: medium-sized
v_call: TRBV20-1
cdr3_aa: CSAWLRYEQYF
cdr3_nt: TGCAGTGCTTGGCTGCGCTACGAGCAGTACTTC

d_call: -
j_call: TRBJ2-2
clone_size: -
v_call: TRBV7-6
cdr3_aa: CASSLMLSGELFF
cdr3_nt: TGTGCCAGCAGCCTTATGTTGAGCGGGGAGCTGTTTTTT

d_call: -
j_call: TRBJ1-3
clone_size: -
v_call: TRBV4-2
cdr3_aa: CASSQALGGGSSGNTIYF
cdr3_nt: TGTGCCAGCAGCCAAGCGTTAGGTGGGGGATCCTCGGGAAACACCATATATTTT

d_call: -
j_call: TRBJ2-5
clone_size: -
v_call: TRBV14
cdr3_aa: CASSRARTQYF
cdr3_nt: TGTGCCAGCAGCCGGGCGCGGACCCAGTACTTC

d_call: -
j_call: TRBJ2-5
clone_size: medium-sized
v_call: TRBV11-2
cdr3_aa: CASSLAGRAETQYF
cdr3_nt: TGTGCCAGCAGCTTAGCGGGCAGGGCGGAGACCCAGTACTTC

d_call: TRBD2
j_call: TRBJ2-3
clone_size: -
v_call: TRBV19
cdr3_aa: CASRGLAGTQYF
cdr3_nt: TGTGCCAGTAGAGGACTAGCGGGTACGCAGTATTTT

d_call: -
j_call: TRBJ1-1
clone_size: -
v_call: TRBV4-1
cdr3_aa: CASSQEGREAWAEAFF
cdr3_nt: TGCGCCAGCAGCCAAGAAGGCAGGGAGGCGTGGGCTGAAGCTTTCTTT

d_call: -
j_call: TRBJ1-3
clone_size: once
v_call: TRBV2
cdr3_aa: CASSPGRFSGNTIYF
cdr3_nt: TGTGCCAGCAGTCCGGGCCGCTTCTCTGGAAACACCATATATTTT

d_call: -
j_call: TRBJ2-3
clone_size: -
v_call: TRBV5-6
cdr3_aa: CASSLAGDTDTQYF
cdr3_nt: TGTGCCAGCAGCTTGGCCGGTGACACAGATACGCAGTATTTT

d_call: -
j_call: TRBJ2-5
clone_size: -
v_call: TRBV5-6
cdr3_aa: CASRRGPTQYF
cdr3_nt: TGTGCCAGTAGAAGAGGACCGACCCAGTACTTC

d_call: -
j_call: TRBJ1-4
clone_size: -
v_call: TRBV19
cdr3_aa: CASSIVAAGSEKLFF
cdr3_nt: TGTGCCAGTAGTATCGTCGCGGCAGGGTCTGAAAAACTGTTTTTT

d_call: -
j_call: TRBJ1-1
clone_size: -
v_call: TRBV7-9
cdr3_aa: CASSPQGTEAFF
cdr3_nt: TGTGCCAGCAGCCCTCAGGGCACTGAAGCTTTCTTT

d_call: -
j_call: TRBJ2-7
clone_size: few
v_call: TRBV19
cdr3_aa: CASGRGDYEQYF
cdr3_nt: TGTGCCAGTGGCCGGGGAGACTACGAGCAGTACTTC

d_call: TRBD1
j_call: TRBJ2-7
clone_size: -
v_call: TRBV4-1
cdr3_aa: CASSSLYYRDRGDEQYF
cdr3_nt: TGCGCCAGCAGCTCCCTTTACTACCGGGACAGGGGGGACGAGCAGTACTTC

d_call: -
j_call: TRBJ2-7
clone_size: -
v_call: TRBV6-1
cdr3_aa: CASRTVLPYEQYF
cdr3_nt: TGTGCCAGCAGAACAGTATTACCCTACGAGCAGTACTTC

d_call: -
j_call: TRBJ2-5
clone_size: once
v_call: TRBV9
cdr3_aa: CASSVEAGALSYQETQYF
cdr3_nt: TGTGCCAGCAGCGTAGAGGCGGGGGCTTTATCGTACCAAGAGACCCAGTACTTC

d_call: TRBD1
j_call: TRBJ1-1
clone_size: -
v_call: TRBV5-1
cdr3_aa: CASSLQAGGRTEAFF
cdr3_nt: TGCGCCAGCAGCTTGCAAGCAGGGGGTCGCACTGAAGCTTTCTTT

d_call: -
j_call: TRBJ2-2
clone_size: -
v_call: TRBV6-5
cdr3_aa: CASSQDQGSRELFF
cdr3_nt: TGTGCCAGCAGCCAAGATCAGGGGAGCCGGGAGCTGTTTTTT

d_call: -
j_call: TRBJ1-3
clone_size: -
v_call: TRBV5-6
cdr3_aa: CASSLVGTGNTIYF
cdr3_nt: TGTGCCAGCAGCTTAGTAGGGACTGGAAACACCATATATTTT

d_call: -
j_call: TRBJ2-4
clone_size: few
v_call: TRBV27
cdr3_aa: CASSLWGEGENIQYF
cdr3_nt: TGTGCCAGCAGTTTATGGGGGGAGGGGGAAAACATTCAGTACTTC

d_call: -
j_call: TRBJ1-5
clone_size: -
v_call: TRBV7-6
cdr3_aa: CASSSQAGQPQHF
cdr3_nt: TGTGCCAGCAGCTCCCAGGCGGGTCAGCCCCAGCATTTT

d_call: TRBD1
j_call: TRBJ2-5
clone_size: once
v_call: TRBV12-5
cdr3_aa: CASGGANRTGTIETQYF
cdr3_nt: TGTGCTAGTGGCGGGGCAAACCGGACAGGGACGATAGAGACCCAGTACTTC

d_call: -
j_call: TRBJ2-1
clone_size: -
v_call: TRBV11-2
cdr3_aa: CASSREGSYNEQFF
cdr3_nt: TGTGCCAGCAGCCGAGAGGGCTCCTACAATGAGCAGTTCTTC

d_call: TRBD1
j_call: TRBJ2-5
clone_size: -
v_call: TRBV29-1
cdr3_aa: CSVVGQGAETQYF
cdr3_nt: TGCAGCGTTGTCGGGCAGGGGGCCGAGACCCAGTACTTC

d_call: TRBD1
j_call: TRBJ1-4
clone_size: -
v_call: TRBV18
cdr3_aa: CASSSGTGVSSEKLFF
cdr3_nt: TGTGCCAGCTCATCCGGGACAGGGGTTTCGTCTGAAAAACTGTTTTTT

d_call: -
j_call: TRBJ1-1
clone_size: -
v_call: TRBV11-2
cdr3_aa: CASSLTGLSGVNTEAFF
cdr3_nt: TGTGCCAGCAGCTTAACGGGCCTGTCGGGAGTGAACACTGAAGCTTTCTTT